What follows describes a single T cell receptor (beta chain). Its antigen remains undetermined. Nothing much larger sits one base from this clone, and base qualities are not available. The sample's time point, from its label and the paper: pretreatment tumor sample. The cohort comprised nearly 30 patients with locally advanced or metastatic urothelial carcinoma treated at Memorial Sloan Kettering on a trial protocol. Every piece of tumor tissue used for sequencing was obtained prior to atezolizumab dosing. The Qiagen DNeasy Blood extraction kit was used to purify genomic DNA from total PBMCs and tumor samples. The entry originates in a study of PD-L1 blockade in urothelial cancer (dated by TCRdb to the late 2010s). Notes on the research overall: Every patient began therapy in about 2014 and was given atezolizumab 1,200 mg intravenously every 3 weeks. Durable clinical benefit meant progression-free survival longer than 6 months, and TCR features were also tested against progression-free and overall survival. An exploratory multi-omic analysis was conducted of the somatic, immune and clinical correlates of response to PD-L1 blockade with atezolizumab in urothelial cancer. Pretreatment tumor samples, along with matched peripheral blood serially collected before and after atezolizumab treatment, were subjected to TCR sequencing. Five patients were excluded from tumor TCR analyses because tumors from two patients failed quality control and three patients had no tumor available. From tumor samples, the median yield was around 1,400 T cells and 1,100 or so unique TCRs, with median clonality of approximately 0.089 and T cell proportion of 0.097 to 0.1. About 90% of the roughly 30 patients were males with bladder-origin urothelial cancer, and 18 of 29 reported a prior smoking history. About 10 patients achieved durable clinical benefit and some 20 did not. Twenty-nine patients had pretreatment blood TCR-seq, about 25 had at least one posttreatment blood collection, and about 25 had tumor TCR-seq. Whole exome sequencing and RNA sequencing of pretreatment tumors were performed alongside TCR sequencing in the same patients. Patients had an ECOG performance status of 0 or 1 and had received between 0 and 3 prior chemotherapy regimens.

V is trimmed back by 5 bases and J by 8 bases, and the junction contains 7 bases that no gene match accounts for. Inclusive of the bounding cysteine and phenylalanine, the CDR3 is 13 residues long. Left in the record is the CDR3 DNA by itself, 39 bases read in frame from the first base. Via the germline V gene (reference sequence), CDR1 is LNHDA and CDR2 SQIVND. To estimate absolute template abundance from read counts, synthetic TCR analog templates were spiked into each PCR. In FFPE tumors, housekeeping genes were amplified and quantified to estimate usable DNA and calculate T cell fraction. Using the immunoSEQ assay, TCRbeta CDR3 regions were amplified from genomic DNA with bias-controlled V and J gene primers. Sequencing of rearranged TCRbeta segments was done at approximately 20X coverage. On the authors' methods: Clustering was used to correct sequencing errors, and CDR3s were annotated against IMGT to assign V, D and J genes. Only productive TCRbeta rearrangements were used in downstream analyses, excluding out-of-frame or stop-codon sequences. To compute clonality, Shannon entropy was normalized by the log of the number of unique productive sequences and then subtracted from one. Clones differing between time points or between blood and tumor were identified using Fisher's exact test with Benjamini-Hochberg correction, with an adjusted p below 0.01 applied as the threshold. TCRdb took over this immuneACCESS table, retaining in-frame rearrangements with V and J assigned. Such tables are incomplete; in checked studies, under half of the missing clones stem from an unresolved V gene, and the remainder is unexplained. V and J calls and clone size are given by that table; D and trimming were obtained from the DNA. The sample includes around 2,500 clones, with 37% observed a single time. The ten top clones hold 15% to 20% of the sample.

The investigation overall reported the following: Tumor samples were FFPE, not collected immediately before treatment, and only one sample per patient was used, possibly missing heterogeneity. The proportion of tumor-infiltrating T lymphocytes was higher in patients with durable benefit (n ≈ 24, Mann-Whitney p = 0.047). At 3 weeks after the start of treatment, tumor-associated TCR clones in peripheral blood had expanded more in patients with durable benefit (n ≈ 24, p = 0.022). Because the sample size was small (n ≈ 28) and many of the analyses were exploratory, the results are meant to be hypothesis-generating.

The sequence was obtained from a man aged 60-69 years with urothelial cancer. The sequence is built from TRBV19 and TRBJ1-1; 8 middle bases align to TRBD1. Sample: tumor tissue, taken before atezolizumab (anti-PD-L1) treatment. The CDR3: CASSPGTGKEAFF. The DNA is TGTGCCAGTAGTCCCGGGACAGGCAAAGAAGCTTTCTTT.